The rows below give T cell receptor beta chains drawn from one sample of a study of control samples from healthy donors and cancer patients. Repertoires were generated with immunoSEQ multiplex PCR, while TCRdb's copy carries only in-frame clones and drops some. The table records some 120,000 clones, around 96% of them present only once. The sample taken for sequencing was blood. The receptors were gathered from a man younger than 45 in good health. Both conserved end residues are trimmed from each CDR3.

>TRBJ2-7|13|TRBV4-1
ASSQAGTPAYEQY
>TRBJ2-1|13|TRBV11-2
ASTLLERGIDEQF
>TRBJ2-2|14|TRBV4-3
ASSRHRDPNTGELF
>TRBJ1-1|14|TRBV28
ASSFLAQGAQGEAF
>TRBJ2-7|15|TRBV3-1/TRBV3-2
ASSQLAPGQGDYEQY
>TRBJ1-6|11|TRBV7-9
ASSHGLNSPLH
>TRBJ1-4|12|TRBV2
ASSGQGAWEKLF
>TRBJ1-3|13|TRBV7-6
ASSPRGFSGNTIY
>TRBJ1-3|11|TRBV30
AWSAGVGNTIY
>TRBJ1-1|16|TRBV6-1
ASSAYPPRHSPGTEAF
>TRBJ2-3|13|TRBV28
ASSLNGGDTDTQY